One sample yielded the 18 T cell receptor beta chains listed below, sequenced in a study of OX40 agonist ivuxolimab in advanced cancers. The assay was immunoSEQ multiplex PCR, and TCRdb's table has in-frame clones only and misses some. The profile covers roughly 67,000 clones, with more than 65% appearing a single time and about 1.6% taken by the ten largest. Specimen: CD4+ or CD8+ T cells sorted from blood, collected in a trial of the OX40 agonist ivuxolimab. These receptors were collected from an adult with an advanced solid tumor such as melanoma, head and neck, liver or kidney cancer.

The CDR3 spells CASSMGGEVTGELFF. The DNA for the CDR3 is TGTGCCAGTAGTATGGGCGGGGAGGTCACCGGGGAGCTGTTTTTT. The chain combines TRBV19 with TRBJ2-2; a weak D match, TRBD2 (6 bases). The germline gives CDR1 LNHDA, CDR2 SQIVND (reference sequence). V lost 3 bases, J lost 4 bases, and 12 bases lay in between. The CDR3 length is 15 residues.

The rearrangement uses TRBV7-9 and TRBJ2-7; D ambiguous. This CDR3 comprises 10 residues. From germline, CDR1 is SEHNR and CDR2 FQNEAQ (reference sequence). V gave up 5 bases and J gave up 5 bases, with 4 bases separating them. The CDR3: CASSGDEQYF. CDR3 DNA: TGTGCCAGCAGCGGGGACGAGCAGTACTTC.

The V and J genes are TRBV29-1 and TRBJ2-3; D is perhaps TRBD1 (6 bases). V was pared by 6 bases and J by 4 bases, with 8 bases between. Germline assignment: CDR1 SQVTM and CDR2 ANQGSEA. CDR3 size: 11 residues. The CDR3 nucleotides are TGCAGCGTCGCAGGGGCAGATACGCAGTATTTT. Encoded protein: CSVAGADTQYF.

The CDR3 DNA reads TGTGCCAGCAGGAGAGGGAGGATCTCTGGAAACACCATATATTTT. It yields the protein CASRRGRISGNTIYF. The chain is built from TRBV6-5 and TRBJ1-3, with unresolved D. Germline V gene data show CDR1 as MNHEY and CDR2 as SVGAGI. The ends were cut back, 6 bases at V and 0 bases at J, with 12 bases in the middle. This CDR3 region has 15 residues.

V is TRBV28 and J is TRBJ2-7, with D maybe TRBD2 (5 bases). V was trimmed by 3 bases and J by 0 bases, leaving 15 bases between them. The CDR3 length is 16 residues. Germline V lookup: CDR1 MDHEN, CDR2 SYDVKM. CDR3 protein: CASSFNLAFLSYEQYF. CDR3 in DNA: TGTGCCAGCAGTTTCAATCTAGCCTTCCTCTCCTACGAGCAGTACTTC.

The rearrangement joins TRBV6-1 to TRBJ1-5; D unresolved. The CDR3 is 13 residues long. Germline V gene data show CDR1 as MNHNS and CDR2 as SASEGT. Trimming removed 3 bases at V and 1 base at J, with 4 bases between. CDR3 loop: CASSDGSNQPQHF. The CDR3 nucleotides read TGTGCCAGCAGTGATGGCAGCAATCAGCCCCAGCATTTT.

The J gene is TRBJ1-6, the V gene TRBV5-1, with TRBD1 matching over 8 bases. CDR3 length: 17 amino acids. The V gene's germline CDR1 is SGHRS and CDR2 YFSETQ. V dropped 0 bases and J dropped 5; count of bases not matched to a gene: 7. CDR3 DNA sequence: TGCGCCAGCAGCTTGGCCCCCCCGACAGGGGATAATTCACCCCTCCACTTT. This translates into CASSLAPPTGDNSPLHF.

The chain has TRBV30 and TRBJ1-3, with no clear D. Germline-derived CDR1 and CDR2 are GTSNPN and SVGIG (reference sequence). Trimming took off 1 base at V and 5 bases at J, with 3 bases between the two ends. The CDR3 extends over 11 amino acids. CDR3 loop: CAWSARNTIYF. The CDR3 region has the DNA TGTGCCTGGAGTGCCCGAAACACCATATATTTT.

The CDR3 region has the DNA TGTGCCAGCAGCGTAGGTTATACCGGAATCAATGAGCAGTTCTTC. Translation: CASSVGYTGINEQFF. This chain links TRBV9 with TRBJ2-1; no clear D gene. The CDR3 extends over 15 amino acids. Germline-derived CDR1 and CDR2 are SGDLS and YYNGEE. Trimming removed 0 bases at V and 6 bases at J, with 13 bases between.

J is TRBJ2-7 and V is TRBV29-1; weak D call: TRBD1 (7 bases). Trimming removed 4 bases at V and 5 bases at J, with 12 bases between. Germline V gives CDR1 SQVTM, CDR2 ANQGSEA. The CDR3 runs to 12 residues. Here the CDR3 reads CSVAQGGDEQYF. The DNA of the CDR3 is TGCAGCGTTGCGCAGGGGGGCGACGAGCAGTACTTC.

The chain joins TRBV7-2 to TRBJ2-1, with 15 bases fitting TRBD2. Germline V gene sequence: CDR1 SGHTA, CDR2 FQGNSA. V lost 4 bases to trimming and J lost 7 bases; unmatched junction nucleotides: 11. The CDR3 sequence is 18 residues long. CDR3 sequence: CASSSRTSGRAGWNEQFF. In nucleotides, the CDR3 is TGTGCCAGCAGCTCCCGGACTAGCGGGAGGGCCGGTTGGAATGAGCAGTTCTTC.

The chain couples TRBV28 to TRBJ1-5; 9 bases match TRBD1. The CDR3 has 16 residues. V shed 3 bases and J 4 bases; nucleotides not matched to a gene: 7. Germline V CDR1 and CDR2: MDHEN, SYDVKM. CDR3 coding DNA: TGTGCCAGCAGTTTGCCGGGACAGGGCGTTAATCAGCCCCAGCATTTT. It specifies CASSLPGQGVNQPQHF.

The rearrangement links TRBV5-1 to TRBJ1-2; 7 positions agree with TRBD1. V shed 4 bases and J 6 bases; nucleotides not matched to a gene: 6. The CDR3 runs to 13 residues. Germline loops: CDR1 SGHRS, CDR2 YFSETQ. DNA of the CDR3: TGCGCCAGCAGCCCCGGGACAGTTCATGGCTACACCTTC. It translates to CASSPGTVHGYTF.

The J gene is TRBJ1-2, the V gene TRBV7-2, with D perhaps TRBD1 (6 bases). Trimming left V 5 bases short and J 8 bases short, with 12 bases between. Per germline, CDR1 SGHTA and CDR2 FQGNSA. CDR3 size: 12 residues. CDR3 sequence reads: CASSTYRVGYTF. For the CDR3, the DNA is TGTGCCAGCAGCACTTACAGGGTCGGCTACACCTTC.

The chain joins TRBV5-6 to TRBJ2-5; 8 nucleotides agree with TRBD2. The CDR3 covers 15 residues. J was trimmed by 0 bases and V by 2 bases; bases with no gene match: 3. CDR1 is SGHDT and CDR2 is YYEEEE in the germline V gene. The CDR3 DNA reads as TGTGCCAGCAGCTTCGCGGGAGGTAACCAAGAGACCCAGTACTTC. Translation: CASSFAGGNQETQYF.

V gene TRBV6-4 combines with J gene TRBJ1-3; tentatively, D is TRBD1 (5 bases). The germline CDR1 and CDR2 sequences are MRHNA and SNTAGT. The CDR3 loop spans 14 amino acids. Trimming removed 8 bases at V and 4 bases at J, with 15 bases between. DNA of the CDR3: TGTGCCAGCCACTGGGGACCTGGGGGAAACACCATATATTTT. Translating it yields CASHWGPGGNTIYF.

The CDR3 region has the DNA TGCAGCGTTGTGACGTGGGGAGAGACCCAGTACTTC. Residues: CSVVTWGETQYF. V is TRBV29-1 and J is TRBJ2-5; D is uncertain. Per germline, CDR1 SQVTM and CDR2 ANQGSEA. The V end lost 4 bases, the J end lost 4 bases, and 10 bases lay between the germline ends. The CDR3 loop spans 12 amino acids.

The J gene is TRBJ2-3, the V gene TRBV6-5, with TRBD1 as a possible D gene (6 bases). The CDR3 sequence is 15 residues long. V dropped 0 bases and J dropped 6 bases, with 13 bases sitting between them. The V gene's germline CDR1 is MNHEY and CDR2 SVGAGI. CDR3 loop: CASSYSLQGSDTQYF. The DNA of the CDR3 is TGTGCCAGCAGTTACTCGTTGCAGGGGAGCGATACGCAGTATTTT.